What follows are 2 T cell receptor beta chains derived from one specimen sequenced in a study of vaccination and CD4 T cells after COVID-19. Their antigens are not known. The treatment is: roughly ten-day PBMC culture with coronavirus spike peptide pools or control peptides (ViraFEST assay). Scientists ran DNA taken from cultured CD4+ T cells through the Oncomine TCR Beta short-read assay for sequencing. TCRdb reprocessed the PCR reads with MiXCR, giving one entry per CDR3 protein. The repertoire has approximately 18,000 distinct CDR3 sequences, approximately 80% of them found once; the top ten carry about 15%. The source was CD4+ T cells from blood, cultured in vitro, collected after SARS-CoV-2 vaccination. These receptors were taken from a human donor who received a COVID-19 vaccine.

The chain is built from TRBV12-3 or TRBV12-4 and TRBJ2-3; D is perhaps TRBD1 or TRBD2 (5 bases each). This CDR3 is 14 amino acids long. The ends were cut back, 8 bases at V and 6 bases at J, with 18 bases in the middle. CDR3 loop: CASGAGSFADTQYF. As DNA, the CDR3 is TGTGCCAGCGGGGCGGGCTCTTTTGCGGATACGCAGTATTTT.

The rearrangement links TRBV6-1 to TRBJ1-5; 9 bases align to TRBD1. Trimming cost V 7 bases and J 2 bases; bases outside gene matches: 21. The CDR3 has 20 residues. Germline lookup yields CDR1 MNHNS and CDR2 SASEGT. This CDR3 is CASTLRRGQGLYMGNQPQHF. CDR3 in DNA: TGTGCCAGCACCCTAAGGAGGGGACAGGGCCTATATATGGGCAATCAGCCCCAGCATTTT.